The rows below give T cell receptor beta chains drawn from one sample of a study of cytomegalovirus exposure and HLA in healthy donors. This table comes from immunoSEQ multiplex PCR, and its TCRdb copy is limited to in-frame clones, with some not included. Of some 150,000 clones listed, around 70% are singletons. Material: PBMCs. All receptors come from an older woman in good health and CMV-seropositive. Each CDR3 is given with its conserved first and last residue. The D gene is left open where the match is weak. Part of the rows lack a size; the others show once, few, many or a class for expanded clones.

few TRBJ2-1 TRBD1 TRBV30 CAWSPQGNEQFF TGTGCCTGGAGTCCACAGGGGAATGAGCAGTTCTTC
NA TRBJ1-5 NA TRBV30 CAWSVNGGGNQPQHF TGTGCCTGGAGTGTTAACGGGGGAGGCAATCAGCCCCAGCATTTT
NA TRBJ2-2 TRBD2 TRBV4-2 CASSQIGTSLTGELFF TGTGCCAGCAGCCAAATAGGGACTAGCCTTACCGGGGAGCTGTTTTTT
NA TRBJ2-7 NA TRBV7-8 CASSRTTYYEQYF TGTGCCAGCAGTCGGACAACCTACTACGAGCAGTACTTC
NA TRBJ1-2 NA TRBV19 CASKEQGNYGYTF TGTGCCAGTAAGGAACAGGGTAACTATGGCTACACCTTC
NA TRBJ2-1 TRBD2 TRBV5-1 CASRDTSGTDPSYNEQFF TGCGCCAGCAGGGATACTAGCGGGACAGACCCCTCCTACAATGAGCAGTTCTTC
NA TRBJ1-5 TRBD1 TRBV28 CASSPGQGLYQPQHF TGTGCCAGCAGCCCGGGACAGGGGCTGTATCAGCCCCAGCATTTT
NA TRBJ2-1 TRBD1 TRBV10-3 CAISESGQGYNEQFF TGTGCCATCAGTGAGTCAGGACAGGGTTACAATGAGCAGTTCTTC
NA TRBJ2-5 NA TRBV12-5 CASGPRAGYQETQYF TGTGCTAGTGGTCCTCGAGCAGGGTATCAAGAGACCCAGTACTTC
NA TRBJ2-1 TRBD1 TRBV5-1 CASSQGTGKTYNEQFF TGCGCCAGCAGCCAGGGGACAGGGAAAACCTACAATGAGCAGTTCTTC
NA TRBJ1-1 NA TRBV5-1 CASSTGGSGNTEAFF TGCGCCAGCAGTACCGGGGGATCCGGGAACACTGAAGCTTTCTTT
NA TRBJ2-7 NA TRBV15 CATSRELSGGYEQYF TGTGCCACCAGCAGAGAGCTAAGTGGCGGTTACGAGCAGTACTTC
NA TRBJ1-2 NA TRBV28 CASSQQGLGGYTF TGTGCCAGCAGCCAACAGGGTCTTGGTGGCTACACCTTC
NA TRBJ1-2 TRBD1 TRBV14 CASSREQGLGYTF TGTGCCAGCAGCCGGGAACAGGGGCTTGGCTACACCTTC
NA TRBJ2-3 NA TRBV7-9 CASSPNSGDTQYF TGTGCCAGCAGCCCGAACTCCGGAGATACGCAGTATTTT
NA TRBJ1-5 NA TRBV11-2 CASSVSGSNQPQHF TGTGCCAGCAGTGTTTCAGGGAGCAATCAGCCCCAGCATTTT
NA TRBJ1-5 TRBD1 TRBV19 CASRTDRGDQPQHF TGTGCCAGTAGAACGGACAGGGGCGATCAGCCCCAGCATTTT
few TRBJ2-5 TRBD1 TRBV6-1 CASTWTGRETQYF TGTGCCAGCACATGGACAGGGAGGGAGACCCAGTACTTC
NA TRBJ2-2 TRBD2 TRBV30 CAWSKAGGVTGELFF TGTGCCTGGAGTAAAGCGGGAGGGGTAACCGGGGAGCTGTTTTTT
NA TRBJ2-1 NA TRBV4-2 CASSQGSQLNNEQFF TGTGCCAGCAGCCAAGGGAGTCAGTTGAACAATGAGCAGTTCTTC
few TRBJ2-3 NA TRBV11-2 CASTSSTDTQYF TGTGCCAGCACCTCTAGCACAGATACGCAGTATTTT
NA TRBJ2-1 NA TRBV4-2 CASSQSPDNEQFF TGTGCCAGCAGCCAATCCCCCGACAATGAGCAGTTCTTC
few TRBJ2-4 TRBD2 TRBV19 CASASGLAKNIQYF TGTGCCAGCGCTAGCGGCTTAGCCAAAAACATTCAGTACTTC
NA TRBJ1-1 NA TRBV6-1 CASSGPQFGAFF TGTGCCAGCAGTGGCCCACAGTTTGGAGCTTTCTTT